The clone carrying this T cell receptor beta chain was detected once. The data were obtained in a study of blood T cell repertoires in COVID-19. Study in general: Acute and convalescent COVID-19 specimens originated in the United States, Italy and Spain. Sources were T cells, B-cell-depleted T cells, or PBMCs; the material itself was cDNA or gDNA.

Authors' data handling: For nucleated cells, counts were estimated from reference gene primer amplification. This table comes from immunoSEQ multiplex PCR, and its TCRdb copy is limited to in-frame clones, with some not included. The V and J calls and clone size are taken from that table; D and trimming were inferred from the DNA. Here the sample spans hundreds of thousands of clones, 91% being singletons. Germline CDR1 LNHDA, CDR2 SQIVND (reference sequence). CDR3 length: 13 residues. The ends lost 5 bases at V and 3 bases at J; junction bases unmatched: 2. The clonotype comes from a woman under 30 who had recovered from COVID-19. V usage is TRBV19 and J usage is TRBJ2-5, with TRBD1 matching 8 bases. Source material: peripheral blood. This CDR3 is CASSLTGEETQYF. The DNA for the CDR3 is TGTGCCAGTAGTTTGACAGGGGAAGAGACCCAGTACTTC.